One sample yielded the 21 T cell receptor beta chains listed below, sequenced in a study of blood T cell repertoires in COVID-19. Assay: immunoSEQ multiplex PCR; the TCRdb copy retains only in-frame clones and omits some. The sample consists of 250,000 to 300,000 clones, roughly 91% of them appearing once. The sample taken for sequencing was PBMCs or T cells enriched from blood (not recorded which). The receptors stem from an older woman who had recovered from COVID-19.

The CDR3 loop reads CASSPDRNGYTF. The CDR3 DNA reads TGTGCCAGCAGTCCGGACAGGAATGGCTACACCTTC. The chain has TRBV11-3 and TRBJ1-2, with 7 bases identical to TRBD1. The CDR3 sequence is 12 residues long. The junction had 4 bases not matched to a gene; V was cut back by 6 bases and J by 6 bases. CDR1 is SGHNT, CDR2 YENEEA, per germline. Drawing the rest from reference TRBV11-3 and TRBJ1-2, the complete variable domain is EAGVVQSPRYKIIEKKQPVAFWCNPISGHNTLYWYLQNLGQGPELLIRYENEEAVDDSQLPKDRFSAERLKGVDSTLKIQPAELGDSAVYLCASSPDRNGYTFGSGTRLTVV.

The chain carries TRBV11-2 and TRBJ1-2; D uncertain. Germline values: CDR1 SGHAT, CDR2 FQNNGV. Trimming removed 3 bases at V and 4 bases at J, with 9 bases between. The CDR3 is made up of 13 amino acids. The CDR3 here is CASSFSGSYGYTF. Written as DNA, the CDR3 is TGTGCCAGCAGCTTTTCGGGGAGCTATGGCTACACCTTC. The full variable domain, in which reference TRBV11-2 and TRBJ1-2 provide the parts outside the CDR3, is EAGVAQSPRYKIIEKRQSVAFWCNPISGHATLYWYQQILGQGPKLLIQFQNNGVVDDSQLPKDRFSAERLKGVDSTLKIQPAKLEDSAVYLCASSFSGSYGYTFGSGTRLTVV.

The CDR3 region has the DNA TGTGCCAGCAGCCAAGATCTGGCAGGGGCCCCCTTGGGGGGCTACACCTTC. Translating gives CASSQDLAGAPLGGYTF. V gene TRBV3-1 (or the pseudogene TRBV3-2) combines with J gene TRBJ1-2; a weak D match, TRBD1 (6 bases). Trimming removed 0 bases at V and 8 bases at J, with 22 bases between. This CDR3 is built from 17 residues. Germline V gene lookup returns CDR1 LGHDT and CDR2 YNNKEL (reference sequence).

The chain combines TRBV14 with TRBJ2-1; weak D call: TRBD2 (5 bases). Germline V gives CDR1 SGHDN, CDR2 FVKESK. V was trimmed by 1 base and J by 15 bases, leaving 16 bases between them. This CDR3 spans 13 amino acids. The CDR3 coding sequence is TGTGCCAGCAGCCAAGCAGTCGACGGGATTGTGTTCTTC. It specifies CASSQAVDGIVFF.

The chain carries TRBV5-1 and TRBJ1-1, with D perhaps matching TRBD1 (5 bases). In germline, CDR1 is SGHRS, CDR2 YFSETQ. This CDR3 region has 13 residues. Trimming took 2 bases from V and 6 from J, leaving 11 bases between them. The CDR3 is CASSFPGTAEAFF. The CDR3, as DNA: TGCGCCAGCAGCTTTCCCGGGACTGCTGAAGCTTTCTTT.

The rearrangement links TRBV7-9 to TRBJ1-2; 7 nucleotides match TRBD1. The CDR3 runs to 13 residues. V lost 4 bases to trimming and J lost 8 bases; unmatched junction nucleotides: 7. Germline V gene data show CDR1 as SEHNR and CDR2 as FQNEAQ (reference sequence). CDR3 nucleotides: TGTGCCAGCAGCTGGACAGGCGACAGGGGCTACACCTTC. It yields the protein CASSWTGDRGYTF.

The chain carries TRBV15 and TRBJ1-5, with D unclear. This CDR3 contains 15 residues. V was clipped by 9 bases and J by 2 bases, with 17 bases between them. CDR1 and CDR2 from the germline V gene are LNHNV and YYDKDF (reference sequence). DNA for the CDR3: TGTGCCACAAAAATAGGGAGAATAGGCAATCAGCCCCAGCATTTT. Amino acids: CATKIGRIGNQPQHF. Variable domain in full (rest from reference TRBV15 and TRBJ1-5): DAMVIQNPRYQVTQFGKPVTLSCSQTLNHNVMYWYQQKSSQAPKLLFHYYDKDFNNEADTPDNFQSRRPNTSFCFLDIRSPGLGDTAMYLCATKIGRIGNQPQHFGDGTRLSIL.

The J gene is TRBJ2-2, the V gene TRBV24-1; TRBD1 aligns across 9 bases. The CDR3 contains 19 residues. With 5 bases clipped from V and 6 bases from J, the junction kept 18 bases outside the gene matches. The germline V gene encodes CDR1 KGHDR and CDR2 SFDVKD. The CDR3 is CATSASKQGAGFWAGELFF. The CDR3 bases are TGTGCCACCAGTGCTTCAAAACAGGGGGCAGGTTTTTGGGCCGGGGAGCTGTTTTTT.

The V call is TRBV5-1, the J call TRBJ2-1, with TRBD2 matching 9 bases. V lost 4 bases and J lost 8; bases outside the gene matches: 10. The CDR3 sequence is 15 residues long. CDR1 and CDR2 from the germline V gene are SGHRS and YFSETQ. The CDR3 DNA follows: TGCGCCAGCAGCCCGACCGGGACTAGCACCCATGAGCAGTTCTTC. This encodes CASSPTGTSTHEQFF.

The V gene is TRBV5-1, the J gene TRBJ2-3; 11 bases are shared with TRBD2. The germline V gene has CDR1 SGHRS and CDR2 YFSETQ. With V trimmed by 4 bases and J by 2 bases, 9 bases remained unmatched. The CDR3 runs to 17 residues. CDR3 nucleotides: TGCGCCAGCAGCAAAGGACTAGCGGGTCCCACCACAGATACGCAGTATTTT. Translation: CASSKGLAGPTTDTQYF.

The CDR3 DNA is TGCAGTGCCTCTAATGAAAAACTGTTTTTT. It translates to CSASNEKLFF. The chain uses TRBV20-1 and TRBJ1-4; D not resolved. The CDR3 spans 10 residues. Deletions cut 6 bases from V and 3 bases from J, with 2 bases between. CDR1 and CDR2 from the germline V gene are DFQATT and SNEGSKA (reference sequence).

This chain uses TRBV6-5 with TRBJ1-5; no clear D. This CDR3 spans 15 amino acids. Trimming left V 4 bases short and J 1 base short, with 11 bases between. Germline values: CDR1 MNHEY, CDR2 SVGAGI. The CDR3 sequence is CASSSTGGSNQPQHF. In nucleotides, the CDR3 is TGTGCCAGCAGTTCGACTGGAGGGAGCAATCAGCCCCAGCATTTT.

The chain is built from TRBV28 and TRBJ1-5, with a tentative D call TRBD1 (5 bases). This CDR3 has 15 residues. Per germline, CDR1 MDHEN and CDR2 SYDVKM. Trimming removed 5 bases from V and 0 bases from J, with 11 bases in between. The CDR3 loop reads CASSPQAYSNQPQHF. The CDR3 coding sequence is TGTGCCAGCAGTCCACAGGCGTATAGCAATCAGCCCCAGCATTTT. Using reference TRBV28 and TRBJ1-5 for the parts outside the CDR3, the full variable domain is DVKVTQSSRYLVKRTGEKVFLECVQDMDHENMFWYRQDPGLGLRLIYFSYDVKMKEKGDIPEGYSVSREKKERFSLILESASTNQTSMYLCASSPQAYSNQPQHFGDGTRLSIL.

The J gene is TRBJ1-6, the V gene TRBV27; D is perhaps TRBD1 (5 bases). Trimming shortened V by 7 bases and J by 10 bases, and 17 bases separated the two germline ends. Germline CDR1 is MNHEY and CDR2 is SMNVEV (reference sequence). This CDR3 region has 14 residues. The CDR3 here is CASNPWGVGSPLHF. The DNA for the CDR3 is TGTGCCAGCAACCCCTGGGGGGTAGGGTCACCCCTCCACTTT.

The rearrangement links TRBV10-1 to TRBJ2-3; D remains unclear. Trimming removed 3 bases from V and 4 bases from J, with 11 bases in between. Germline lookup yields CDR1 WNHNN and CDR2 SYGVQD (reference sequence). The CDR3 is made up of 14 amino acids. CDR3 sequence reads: CASSESGGPDTQYF. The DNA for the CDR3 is TGCGCCAGCAGTGAATCTGGCGGTCCAGATACGCAGTATTTT.

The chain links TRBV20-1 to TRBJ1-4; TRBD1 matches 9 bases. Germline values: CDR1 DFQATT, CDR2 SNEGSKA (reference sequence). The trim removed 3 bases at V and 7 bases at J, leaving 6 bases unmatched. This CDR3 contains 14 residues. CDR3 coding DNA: TGCAGTGCTAGTTGGGGGACAGGGACTGAAAAACTGTTTTTT. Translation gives CSASWGTGTEKLFF.

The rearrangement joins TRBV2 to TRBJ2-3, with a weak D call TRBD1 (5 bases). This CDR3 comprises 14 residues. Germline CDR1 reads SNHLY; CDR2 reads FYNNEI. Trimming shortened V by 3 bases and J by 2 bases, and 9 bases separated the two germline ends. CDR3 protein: CASSENRNTDTQYF. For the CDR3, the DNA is TGTGCCAGCAGTGAGAACAGGAACACAGATACGCAGTATTTT.

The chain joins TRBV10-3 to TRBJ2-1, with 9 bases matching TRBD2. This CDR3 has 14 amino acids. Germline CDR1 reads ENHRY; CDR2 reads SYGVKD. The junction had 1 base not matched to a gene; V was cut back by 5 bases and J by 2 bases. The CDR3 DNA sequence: TGTGCCATCAGTTCTAGCGGGGCCTACAATGAGCAGTTCTTC. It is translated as CAISSSGAYNEQFF.

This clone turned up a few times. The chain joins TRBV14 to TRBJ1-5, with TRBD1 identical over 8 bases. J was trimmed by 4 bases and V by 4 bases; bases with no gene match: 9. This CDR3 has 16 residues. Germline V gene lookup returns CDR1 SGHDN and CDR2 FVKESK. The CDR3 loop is CASSPPVGQENQPQHF. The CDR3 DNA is TGTGCCAGCAGCCCCCCGGTGGGACAGGAAAATCAGCCCCAGCATTTT.

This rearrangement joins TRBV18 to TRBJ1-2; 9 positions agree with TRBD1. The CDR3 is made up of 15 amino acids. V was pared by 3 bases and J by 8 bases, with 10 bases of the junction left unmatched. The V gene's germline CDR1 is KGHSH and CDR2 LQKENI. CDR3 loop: CASSPAGQGGDGYTF. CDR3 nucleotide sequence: TGTGCCAGCTCACCCGCGGGACAGGGAGGGGACGGCTACACCTTC.

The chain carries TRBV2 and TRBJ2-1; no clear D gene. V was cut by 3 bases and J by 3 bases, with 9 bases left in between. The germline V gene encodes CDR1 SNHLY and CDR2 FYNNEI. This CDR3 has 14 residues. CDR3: CASSDPGNYNEQFF. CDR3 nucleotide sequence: TGTGCCAGCAGTGACCCAGGTAACTACAATGAGCAGTTCTTC.